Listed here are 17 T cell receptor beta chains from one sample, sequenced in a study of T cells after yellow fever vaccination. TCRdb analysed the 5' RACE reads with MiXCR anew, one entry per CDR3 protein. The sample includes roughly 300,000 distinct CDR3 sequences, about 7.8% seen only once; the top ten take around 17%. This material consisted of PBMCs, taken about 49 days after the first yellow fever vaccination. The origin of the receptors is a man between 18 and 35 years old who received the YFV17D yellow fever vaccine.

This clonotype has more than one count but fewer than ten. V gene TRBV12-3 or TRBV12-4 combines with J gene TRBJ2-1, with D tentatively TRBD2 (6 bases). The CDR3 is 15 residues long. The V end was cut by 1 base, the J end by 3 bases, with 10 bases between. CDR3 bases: TGTGCCAGCAGTTTAGGGGGGGTTTTCTACAATGAGCAGTTCTTC. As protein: CASSLGGVFYNEQFF.

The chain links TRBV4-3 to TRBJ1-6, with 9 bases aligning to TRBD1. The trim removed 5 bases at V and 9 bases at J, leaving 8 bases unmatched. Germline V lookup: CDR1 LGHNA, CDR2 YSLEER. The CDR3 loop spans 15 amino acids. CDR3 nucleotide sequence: TGCGCCAGCAGCGGTCGACAGGGGGGAACTTCACCCCTCCACTTT. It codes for CASSGRQGGTSPLHF.

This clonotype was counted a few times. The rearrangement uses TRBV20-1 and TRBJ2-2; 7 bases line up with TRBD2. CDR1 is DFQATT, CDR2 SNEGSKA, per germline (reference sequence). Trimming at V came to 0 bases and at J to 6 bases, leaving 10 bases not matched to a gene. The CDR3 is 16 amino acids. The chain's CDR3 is CSARDTSVRRAGELFF. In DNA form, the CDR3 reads TGCAGTGCTAGAGATACTAGCGTTCGAAGGGCCGGGGAGCTGTTTTTT.

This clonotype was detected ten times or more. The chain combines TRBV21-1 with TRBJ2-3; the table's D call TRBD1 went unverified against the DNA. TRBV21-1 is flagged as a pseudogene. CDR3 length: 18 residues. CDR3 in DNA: TGTGCCAGCAGCCCCATTCTCCGGGGGCAGGGACGCACAGATACGCAGTATTTT. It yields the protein CASSPILRGQGRTDTQYF.

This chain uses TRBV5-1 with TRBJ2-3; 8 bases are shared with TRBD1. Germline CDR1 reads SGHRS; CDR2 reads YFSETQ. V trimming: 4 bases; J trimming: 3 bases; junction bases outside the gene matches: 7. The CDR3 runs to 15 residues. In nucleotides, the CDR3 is TGCGCCAGCAGCCCTGGGGGACAGGAGACAGATACGCAGTATTTT. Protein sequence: CASSPGGQETDTQYF.

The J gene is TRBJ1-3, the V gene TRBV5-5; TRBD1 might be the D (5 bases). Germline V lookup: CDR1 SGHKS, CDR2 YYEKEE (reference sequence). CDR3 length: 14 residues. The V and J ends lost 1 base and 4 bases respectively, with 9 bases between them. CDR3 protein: CASSLIDRGNTIYF. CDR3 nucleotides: TGTGCCAGCAGCTTGATCGACAGAGGAAACACCATATATTTT. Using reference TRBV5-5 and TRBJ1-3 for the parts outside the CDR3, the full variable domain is DAGVTQSPTHLIKTRGQQVTLRCSPISGHKSVSWYQQVLGQGPQFIFQYYEKEERGRGNFPDRFSARQFPNYSSELNVNALLLGDSALYLCASSLIDRGNTIYFGEGSWLTVV.

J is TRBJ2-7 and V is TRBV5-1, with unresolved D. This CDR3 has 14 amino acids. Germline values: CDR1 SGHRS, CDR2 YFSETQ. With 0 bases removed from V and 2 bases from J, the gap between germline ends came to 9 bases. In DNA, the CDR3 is TGCGCCAGCAGCTTGGAGGTCTACACCTACGAGCAGTACTTC. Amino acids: CASSLEVYTYEQYF.

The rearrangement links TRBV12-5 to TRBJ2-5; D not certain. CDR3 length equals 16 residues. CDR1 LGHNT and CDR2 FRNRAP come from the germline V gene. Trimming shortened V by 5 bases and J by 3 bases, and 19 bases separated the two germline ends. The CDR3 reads CASGGPDPIAEETQYF. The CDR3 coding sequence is TGTGCTAGTGGTGGACCGGACCCGATCGCAGAAGAGACCCAGTACTTC.

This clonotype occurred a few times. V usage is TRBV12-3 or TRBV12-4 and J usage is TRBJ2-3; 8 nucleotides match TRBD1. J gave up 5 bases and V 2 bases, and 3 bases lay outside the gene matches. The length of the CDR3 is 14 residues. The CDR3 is CASSLQGAVDTQYF. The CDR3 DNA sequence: TGTGCCAGCAGTTTACAGGGGGCGGTAGATACGCAGTATTTT.

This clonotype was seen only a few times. In nucleotides, the CDR3 is TGTGCCAGCAGTTTGGGACTCCCCGGGGAGCTGTTTTTT. It yields the protein CASSLGLPGELFF. The V and J genes are TRBV12-3 or TRBV12-4 and TRBJ2-2; possibly TRBD2 for D (6 bases). This CDR3 spans 13 amino acids. Trimming took 3 bases from V and 6 from J, leaving 8 bases between them.

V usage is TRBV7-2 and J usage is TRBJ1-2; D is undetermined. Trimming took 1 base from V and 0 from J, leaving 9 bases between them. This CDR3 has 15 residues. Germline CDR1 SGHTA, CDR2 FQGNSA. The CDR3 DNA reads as TGTGCCAGCAGCTTAGGGCTGCGGTCTAACTATGGCTACACCTTC. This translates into CASSLGLRSNYGYTF. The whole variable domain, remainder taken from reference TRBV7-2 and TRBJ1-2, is GAGVSQSPSNKVTEKGKDVELRCDPISGHTALYWYRQSLGQGLEFLIYFQGNSAPDKSGLPSDRFSAERTGGSVSTLTIQRTQQEDSAVYLCASSLGLRSNYGYTFGSGTRLTVV.

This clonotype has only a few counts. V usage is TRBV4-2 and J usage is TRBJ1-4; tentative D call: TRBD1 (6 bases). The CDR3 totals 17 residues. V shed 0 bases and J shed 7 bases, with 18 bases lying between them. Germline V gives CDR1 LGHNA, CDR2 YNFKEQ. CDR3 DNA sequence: TGTGCCAGCAGCCAAGAAAAGTCGACAGGCCGTAGTGAAAAACTGTTTTTT. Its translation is CASSQEKSTGRSEKLFF.

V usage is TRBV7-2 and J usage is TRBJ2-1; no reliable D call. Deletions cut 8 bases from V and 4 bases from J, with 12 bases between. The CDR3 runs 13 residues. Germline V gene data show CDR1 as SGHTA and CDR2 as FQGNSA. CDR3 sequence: CASCETLYNEQFF. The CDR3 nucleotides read TGTGCCAGCTGTGAGACACTATACAATGAGCAGTTCTTC.

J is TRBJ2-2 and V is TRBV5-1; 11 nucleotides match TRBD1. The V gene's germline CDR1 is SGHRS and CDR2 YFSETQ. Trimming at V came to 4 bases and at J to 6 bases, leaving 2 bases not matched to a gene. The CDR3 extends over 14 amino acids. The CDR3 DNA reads TGCGCCAGCAGCGGACAGGGGGCGTCCGGGGAGCTGTTTTTT. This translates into CASSGQGASGELFF.

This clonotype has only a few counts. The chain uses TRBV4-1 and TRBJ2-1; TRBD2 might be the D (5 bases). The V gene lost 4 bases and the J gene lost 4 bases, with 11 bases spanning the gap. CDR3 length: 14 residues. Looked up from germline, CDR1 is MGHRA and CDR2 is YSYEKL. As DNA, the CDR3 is TGCGCCAGCAGCCGCTCAGGACTTTACAATGAGCAGTTCTTC. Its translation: CASSRSGLYNEQFF.

CDR3: CASRLITGDSPLHF. The CDR3 nucleotides are TGTGCCAGCAGATTAATAACAGGGGATTCACCCCTCCACTTT. The gene calls are TRBV2 and TRBJ1-6; 7 bases are a match to TRBD1. Germline V gives CDR1 SNHLY, CDR2 FYNNEI. Trimming cost V 6 bases and J 8 bases; bases outside gene matches: 7. The CDR3 is 14 amino acids.

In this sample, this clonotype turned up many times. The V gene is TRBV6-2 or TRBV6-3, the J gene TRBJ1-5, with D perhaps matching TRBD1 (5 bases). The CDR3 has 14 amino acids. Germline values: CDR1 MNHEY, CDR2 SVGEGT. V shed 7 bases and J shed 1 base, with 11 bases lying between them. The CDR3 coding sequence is TGTGCCAGCAATCACGGGGGAAGCAATCAGCCCCAGCATTTT. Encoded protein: CASNHGGSNQPQHF.